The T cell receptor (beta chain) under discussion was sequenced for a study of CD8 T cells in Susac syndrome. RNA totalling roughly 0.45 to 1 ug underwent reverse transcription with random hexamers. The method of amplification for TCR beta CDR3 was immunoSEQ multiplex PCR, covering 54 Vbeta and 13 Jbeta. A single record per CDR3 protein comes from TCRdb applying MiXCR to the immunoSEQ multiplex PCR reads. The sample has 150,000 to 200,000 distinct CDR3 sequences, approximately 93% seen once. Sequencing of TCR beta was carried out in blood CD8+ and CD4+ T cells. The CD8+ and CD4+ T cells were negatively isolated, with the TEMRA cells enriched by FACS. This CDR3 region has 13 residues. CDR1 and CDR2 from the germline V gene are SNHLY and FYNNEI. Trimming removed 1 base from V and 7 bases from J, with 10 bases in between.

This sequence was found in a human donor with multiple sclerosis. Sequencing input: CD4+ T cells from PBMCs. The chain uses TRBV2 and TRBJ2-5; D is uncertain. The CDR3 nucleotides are TGTGCCAGCAGTGAAGGTCCTCCAGGGACCCAGTACTTC. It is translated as CASSEGPPGTQYF.